The 27 T cell receptor beta chains below come from one sample, sequenced in a study of cytomegalovirus exposure and HLA in healthy donors. PCR was performed using 60 Vbeta and 13 Jbeta primers. TCRdb's copy holds only in-frame clones and misses some; the assay was immunoSEQ multiplex PCR. The table shows about 130,000 clones, with less than 85% occurring only once. The sample was PBMCs. These receptor sequences come from a man between 18 and 35 years old in good health and CMV-seropositive.

This chain links TRBV18 with TRBJ2-7, with 8 bases aligning to TRBD1. The CDR3 contains 18 residues. Germline V CDR1 and CDR2: KGHSH, LQKENI. Unmatched junction bases numbered 20, after V lost 6 bases and J lost 4 bases. For the CDR3, the DNA is TGTGCCAGCTCCCCCCTGGGGGGACAGGCGGCCGGAATATACGAGCAGTACTTC. It is translated as CASSPLGGQAAGIYEQYF. The variable domain in full, with the rest retrieved from reference TRBV18 and TRBJ2-7, is NAGVMQNPRHLVRRRGQEARLRCSPMKGHSHVYWYRQLPEEGLKFMVYLQKENIIDESGMPKERFSAEFPKEGPSILRIQQVVRGDSAAYFCASSPLGGQAAGIYEQYFGPGTRLTVT.

V is TRBV4-2 and J is TRBJ2-7; D is perhaps TRBD2 (5 bases). Germline assignment: CDR1 LGHNA and CDR2 YNFKEQ. The length of the CDR3 is 16 residues. V was trimmed by 0 bases and J by 0 bases, leaving 12 bases between them. The CDR3 DNA sequence: TGTGCCAGCAGCCAAGACGAGGGCGGCGGCTCCTACGAGCAGTACTTC. As protein: CASSQDEGGGSYEQYF.

The chain has TRBV30 and TRBJ1-2; TRBD1 agrees at 8 bases. Germline-derived CDR1 and CDR2 are GTSNPN and SVGIG (reference sequence). The CDR3 consists of 12 residues. J gave up 5 bases and V 6 bases, and 5 bases lay outside the gene matches. In DNA form, the CDR3 reads TGTGCCTGCTACAGGGGGACGTATGGCTACACCTTC. Translating gives CACYRGTYGYTF.

This clone was detected a few times. The chain combines TRBV10-3 with TRBJ2-1; TRBD2 aligns across 9 bases. The ends lost 6 bases at V and 7 bases at J; junction bases unmatched: 4. Germline values: CDR1 ENHRY, CDR2 SYGVKD. The CDR3 has 13 amino acids. The CDR3 nucleotides read TGTGCCATCAGAAGCCTAGCGGGAAATGAGCAGTTCTTC. It is translated as CAIRSLAGNEQFF.

The chain carries TRBV27 and TRBJ1-1; 10 nucleotides align to TRBD1. This CDR3 is 14 amino acids long. Per the germline V gene, CDR1 is MNHEY and CDR2 is SMNVEV (reference sequence). The trim removed 10 bases at V and 3 bases at J, leaving 8 bases unmatched. The CDR3 here is CATGTGAFYTEAFF. As DNA, the CDR3 is TGTGCCACCGGGACAGGGGCTTTCTACACTGAAGCTTTCTTT.

The chain couples TRBV29-1 to TRBJ2-7; 8 nucleotides line up with TRBD1. CDR1 and CDR2 from the germline V gene are SQVTM and ANQGSEA. The CDR3 runs 13 residues. V shed 6 bases and J 3 bases; nucleotides not matched to a gene: 7. CDR3 protein: CSVETGVVYEQYF. The CDR3 nucleotides are TGCAGCGTGGAGACAGGGGTTGTCTACGAGCAGTACTTC.

The chain joins TRBV5-8 to TRBJ1-6; D not certain. Germline V CDR1 and CDR2: SGHTS, YDEGEE. V was clipped by 0 bases and J by 8 bases, with 9 bases between them. The CDR3 has 14 amino acids. In DNA form, the CDR3 reads TGTGCCAGCAGCTTGGTGAGATACTATTCACCCCTCCACTTT. Translated, it gives CASSLVRYYSPLHF.

This clone was detected a few times. The genes are TRBV7-9 and TRBJ1-5; D gene uncertain. Germline V gene sequence: CDR1 SEHNR, CDR2 FQNEAQ (reference sequence). The CDR3 spans 13 residues. V was cut by 1 base and J by 5 bases, with 6 bases left in between. CDR3 loop: CASSLGLDQPQHF. The CDR3 nucleotides read TGTGCCAGCAGCTTAGGACTAGATCAGCCCCAGCATTTT.

V and J are TRBV5-4 and TRBJ2-7; TRBD2 might be the D (5 bases). The germline V gene has CDR1 SGHNT and CDR2 YYREEE (reference sequence). Trimming took 4 bases from V and 6 from J, leaving 20 bases between them. The CDR3 is 15 amino acids. The chain's CDR3 is CASSPDMTTRSEQYF. CDR3 nucleotides: TGTGCCAGCAGCCCGGATATGACTACGAGAAGCGAGCAGTACTTC.

CDR3 protein: CASSIGGDQPQHF. CDR3 DNA: TGTGCCAGTAGTATAGGGGGGGATCAGCCCCAGCATTTT. The rearrangement uses TRBV19 and TRBJ1-5, with D maybe TRBD1 (5 bases). Looked up from germline, CDR1 is LNHDA and CDR2 is SQIVND (reference sequence). Trimming shortened V by 1 base and J by 5 bases, and 6 bases separated the two germline ends. The CDR3 runs 13 residues.

CDR3 DNA sequence: TGTGCAGGGACTAGCGTGACAGATACGCAGTATTTT. Encoded protein: CAGTSVTDTQYF. The J gene is TRBJ2-3, the V gene TRBV2; 10 nucleotides match TRBD2. CDR1 and CDR2 (germline): SNHLY, FYNNEI. The CDR3 runs 12 residues.

The chain is built from TRBV7-9 and TRBJ1-2, with 7 bases lining up with TRBD1. The V gene end was trimmed by 1 base and the J gene end by 6 bases; junction bases not matched to a gene: 2. Germline V gene lookup returns CDR1 SEHNR and CDR2 FQNEAQ (reference sequence). The CDR3 spans 13 residues. The CDR3 coding sequence is TGTGCCAGCAGCTTAGTCGGGACAGATGGCTACACCTTC. This encodes CASSLVGTDGYTF.

This clone has a handful of counts. This chain connects TRBV4-2 to TRBJ2-7; 8 bases map to TRBD1. The J segment lost 7 bases and the V segment lost 4 bases, leaving 9 bases of the junction unmatched. The CDR3 covers 14 residues. Germline CDR1 is LGHNA and CDR2 is YNFKEQ. In nucleotides, the CDR3 is TGTGCCAGCAGCCGCGGACAGGGACTCGGAGAGCAGTACTTC. This gives the protein CASSRGQGLGEQYF.

The chain couples TRBV15 to TRBJ2-5; 11 bases line up with TRBD2. V shed 1 base and J 3 bases; nucleotides not matched to a gene: 1. The CDR3 is 15 residues long. Germline CDR1 reads LNHNV; CDR2 reads YYDKDF (reference sequence). For the CDR3, the DNA is TGTGCCACCAGCAGAGTTAGCGGGGGGGAAGAGACCCAGTACTTC. It codes for CATSRVSGGEETQYF.

V and J are TRBV27 and TRBJ1-1, with TRBD1 matching over 8 bases. The V gene end was trimmed by 3 bases and the J gene end by 4 bases; junction bases not matched to a gene: 16. CDR1 is MNHEY and CDR2 is SMNVEV in the germline V gene (reference sequence). CDR3 length: 18 residues. The CDR3: CASSFYWRQGKGGTEAFF. CDR3 sequence (DNA): TGTGCCAGCAGTTTTTATTGGAGACAGGGGAAAGGGGGCACTGAAGCTTTCTTT.

This clone was detected a few times. The rearrangement uses TRBV10-2 and TRBJ2-2, with TRBD2 as a possible D gene (6 bases). Germline CDR1 WSHSY, CDR2 SAAADI. Trimming removed 3 bases from V and 7 bases from J, with 15 bases in between. The CDR3 is made up of 15 amino acids. The CDR3: CASSERGGAGGELFF. The CDR3 coding sequence is TGCGCCAGCAGTGAACGGGGCGGGGCTGGCGGGGAGCTGTTTTTT.

The chain is built from TRBV7-2 and TRBJ1-5; D remains unclear. Germline lookup yields CDR1 SGHTA and CDR2 FQGNSA. Trimming removed 3 bases from V and 0 bases from J, with 9 bases in between. The CDR3 runs to 15 residues. The CDR3 loop reads CASSLSQFSNQPQHF. DNA of the CDR3: TGTGCCAGCAGCTTGTCACAGTTTAGCAATCAGCCCCAGCATTTT.

This chain joins TRBV5-4 and TRBJ1-1, with 7 bases lining up with TRBD1. This CDR3 contains 15 residues. The V and J ends lost 3 bases and 1 base, in that order; junction bases with no gene match: 6. CDR1 and CDR2 from the germline V gene are SGHNT and YYREEE (reference sequence). In DNA, the CDR3 is TGTGCCAGCAGCTCCCCGGGACAGACGAACACTGAAGCTTTCTTT. The encoded protein is CASSSPGQTNTEAFF.

This clone was detected once. The genes are TRBV23-1 and TRBJ1-2; 7 bases line up with TRBD1. TRBV23-1 is noted as an ORF with a role that remains uncertain. J gave up 4 bases and V 2 bases, and 4 bases lay outside the gene matches. The CDR3 extends over 14 amino acids. The DNA for the CDR3 is TGCGCCAGCAGTCAAGCAGGGGGGTGCTATGGCTACACCTTC. Amino acids: CASSQAGGCYGYTF.

The rearrangement uses TRBV5-1 and TRBJ2-7, with 7 nucleotides matching TRBD1. The trim removed 0 bases at V and 3 bases at J, leaving 6 bases unmatched. Germline CDR1 is SGHRS and CDR2 is YFSETQ. The CDR3 spans 15 residues. The CDR3 coding sequence is TGCGCCAGCAGCTTGGCCCCGGGACAGAGCTACGAGCAGTACTTC. Encoded protein: CASSLAPGQSYEQYF.

This clone was seen a handful of times. The chain couples TRBV29-1 to TRBJ1-2; maybe TRBD1 (5 bases). The CDR3 contains 14 residues. V lost 0 bases and J 7 bases, leaving 15 bases between the germline ends. Germline V gene data show CDR1 as SQVTM and CDR2 as ANQGSEA. CDR3 sequence: CSVEDDSIPGGYTF. CDR3 bases: TGCAGCGTTGAAGACGACAGTATCCCGGGTGGCTACACCTTC. The entire variable domain, with the rest obtained from reference TRBV29-1 and TRBJ1-2, is as follows: SAVISQKPSRDICQRGTSLTIQCQVDSQVTMMFWYRQQPGQSLTLIATANQGSEATYESGFVIDKFPISRPNLTFSTLTVSNMSPEDSSIYLCSVEDDSIPGGYTFGSGTRLTVV.

This sequence joins TRBV5-1 and TRBJ2-7, with a tentative D call TRBD2 (6 bases). V lost 5 bases to trimming and J lost 6 bases, with 24 bases between them. Germline V gene sequence: CDR1 SGHRS, CDR2 YFSETQ. This CDR3 comprises 16 residues. In DNA, the CDR3 is TGCGCCAGCAGTTGGAGTTTGGTGCGGGAAGGTACCGAGCAGTACTTC. Translation: CASSWSLVREGTEQYF.

J is TRBJ2-7 and V is TRBV6-6, with a weak D call TRBD2 (5 bases). The CDR3 loop spans 14 amino acids. Looked up from germline, CDR1 is MNHNY and CDR2 is SVGAGI (reference sequence). With 5 bases removed from V and 2 bases from J, the gap between germline ends came to 13 bases. DNA for the CDR3: TGTGCCAGCAGTCCCTCGGTCGGGGCCTACGAGCAGTACTTC. Encoded protein: CASSPSVGAYEQYF.

This chain links TRBV7-9 with TRBJ2-3, with 8 positions matching TRBD2. Germline V gene data show CDR1 as SEHNR and CDR2 as FQNEAQ (reference sequence). The CDR3 is made up of 17 amino acids. The V segment lost 4 bases and the J segment 6 bases; nucleotides outside the gene matches: 15. The CDR3: CASSSSSPGREGDTQYF. DNA of the CDR3: TGTGCCAGCAGCTCTAGCTCACCGGGTCGGGAGGGGGATACGCAGTATTTT.

J is TRBJ2-3 and V is TRBV5-4; no firm D call. V lost 0 bases and J 3 bases, leaving 5 bases between the germline ends. The CDR3 is made up of 13 amino acids. CDR1 and CDR2 from the germline V gene are SGHNT and YYREEE (reference sequence). The CDR3 coding sequence is TGTGCCAGCAGCTTGGACAGTACAGATACGCAGTATTTT. Translated, it gives CASSLDSTDTQYF.

This clone was recorded a few times. The chain employs TRBV28 and TRBJ2-7; TRBD1 aligns across 7 bases. V dropped 7 bases and J dropped 4; count of bases not matched to a gene: 10. This CDR3 is 14 amino acids long. The germline CDR1 and CDR2 sequences are MDHEN and SYDVKM. The CDR3: CASTIVGGLYEQYF. CDR3 DNA sequence: TGTGCCAGCACCATAGTAGGGGGCCTATACGAGCAGTACTTC.

V is TRBV5-6 and J is TRBJ2-3, with TRBD1 identical over 11 bases. The CDR3 covers 16 residues. The germline gives CDR1 SGHDT, CDR2 YYEEEE. The V gene end was trimmed by 0 bases and the J gene end by 5 bases; junction bases not matched to a gene: 5. The CDR3 sequence: CASSLAMDRGLDTQYF. As DNA, the CDR3 is TGTGCCAGCAGCTTGGCTATGGACAGGGGGCTAGATACGCAGTATTTT. Looking up the rest from reference TRBV5-6 and TRBJ2-3 gives the full variable domain: DAGVTQSPTHLIKTRGQQVTLRCSPKSGHDTVSWYQQALGQGPQFIFQYYEEEERQRGNFPDRFSGHQFPNYSSELNVNALLLGDSALYLCASSLAMDRGLDTQYFGPGTRLTVL.